This TCR beta chain was obtained from a study of blood T cell repertoires in COVID-19. Whole-study context: Researchers got acute and convalescent COVID-19 samples from the United States, Italy and Spain. In each case, the material was cDNA or gDNA derived from T cells, B-cell-depleted T cells, or PBMCs.

Per the germline V gene, CDR1 is SGHKS and CDR2 is YYEKEE (reference sequence). J lost 0 bases, V lost 6 bases, and 3 bases had no gene match. The CDR3 covers 14 residues. Original data processing: Nucleated cell number was recorded as an estimate derived from reference gene primer amplification. TCRdb keeps only in-frame clones here, not all; method: immunoSEQ multiplex PCR. V and J calls and clone size are copied from that table; D and trimming were computed from the DNA. Of over 150,000 clones listed, approximately 73% are singletons. This clone was seen more than once but under ten times. The chain uses TRBV5-5 and TRBJ2-3, with 8 nucleotides matching TRBD2. Sequencing was done on a sample of peripheral blood. The clonotype was recovered from a woman of 80 years or more with acute or convalescent COVID-19. DNA for the CDR3: TGTGCCAGCAACGTAGCGGGAAGCACAGATACGCAGTATTTT. As protein: CASNVAGSTDTQYF.